Each of the 30 T cell receptor beta chains below was sequenced from the same sample in a study of early T cells in non-severe SARS-CoV-2 infection. From the 5' RACE reads, TCRdb called clonotypes with MiXCR, one entry per CDR3 protein. The sample has 50,000 to 85,000 distinct CDR3 sequences, around 8.7% seen once. The sequencing input was whole blood. The receptors were gathered from an adult who was a healthcare worker with PCR-confirmed SARS-CoV-2 infection or an uninfected control (not recorded which).

The chain is built from TRBV11-1 and TRBJ2-7, with D perhaps matching TRBD1 (5 bases). The ends were cut back, 2 bases at V and 0 bases at J, with 11 bases in the middle. The CDR3 loop spans 15 amino acids. Per the germline V gene, CDR1 is SGHAT and CDR2 is FQDESV (reference sequence). The CDR3 region has the DNA TGTGCCAGCAGCTTAAGGGGAAAGGGCTCCTACGAGCAGTACTTC. Its translation is CASSLRGKGSYEQYF.

This clonotype has only a few counts. The chain links TRBV3-1 to TRBJ2-3; D is unclear. The ends were cut back, 4 bases at V and 5 bases at J, with 10 bases in the middle. Germline lookup yields CDR1 LGHDT and CDR2 YNNKEL (reference sequence). CDR3 length equals 13 residues. CDR3 in DNA: TGTGCCAGCAGCCTTGGGGTTGGAGATACGCAGTATTTT. This sequence encodes CASSLGVGDTQYF.

This clonotype was detected many times. The V gene is TRBV7-9, the J gene TRBJ2-1; D remains unclear. Trimming stripped 5 bases from V and 8 bases from J, with 16 bases between. Germline values: CDR1 SEHNR, CDR2 FQNEAQ (reference sequence). CDR3 size: 14 residues. In DNA form, the CDR3 reads TGTGCCAGCAGCGTACTGGGTGGGGATGATGAGCAGTTCTTC. It encodes CASSVLGGDDEQFF.

This clonotype appeared a few times. The V call is TRBV3-1, the J call TRBJ2-5; tentatively, D is TRBD1 or TRBD2 (5 bases each). Trimming left V 3 bases short and J 1 base short, with 12 bases between. From germline, CDR1 is LGHDT and CDR2 YNNKEL (reference sequence). There are 15 residues in the CDR3. CDR3 nucleotides: TGTGCCAGCAGCCAGTACACGGGGACCCAAGAGACCCAGTACTTC. Protein product: CASSQYTGTQETQYF.

This clonotype has ten or more counts. The chain joins TRBV3-1 to TRBJ2-1, with D tentatively TRBD2 (8 bases). The germline V and J ends were trimmed by 7 bases and 9 bases, with 19 bases remaining between them. The CDR3 has 14 amino acids. Germline CDR1 is LGHDT and CDR2 is YNNKEL (reference sequence). CDR3 DNA: TGTGCCAGCACCGGGACTAGTGCAGGGGGTGAGCAGTTCTTC. It is translated as CASTGTSAGGEQFF.

This clonotype was picked up a small number of times. The chain couples TRBV12-3 or TRBV12-4 to TRBJ2-3; 9 bases match TRBD2. The CDR3 is 12 residues long. The ends lost 8 bases at V and 7 bases at J; junction bases unmatched: 4. CDR3 sequence reads: CASGREGYTQYF. CDR3 nucleotides: TGTGCCAGCGGGCGGGAGGGGTATACGCAGTATTTT.

This clonotype was detected many times. The chain employs TRBV10-3 and TRBJ1-5; the D is unclear. In germline, CDR1 is ENHRY, CDR2 SYGVKD. V lost 8 bases and J lost 2, with 10 bases in between. This CDR3 is built from 13 residues. The CDR3 sequence: CAIGGSGNQPQHF. CDR3 sequence (DNA): TGTGCCATCGGTGGTAGCGGCAATCAGCCCCAGCATTTT.

V gene TRBV4-2 combines with J gene TRBJ2-3; D unresolved. CDR3 length: 13 amino acids. Trimming left V 1 base short and J 4 bases short, with 6 bases between. CDR1 and CDR2 from the germline V gene are LGHNA and YNFKEQ. Here the CDR3 reads CASSQAGADTQYF. DNA of the CDR3: TGTGCCAGCAGCCAAGCAGGAGCAGATACGCAGTATTTT.

This chain links TRBV5-4 with TRBJ2-7; D is ambiguous. Per germline, CDR1 SGHNT and CDR2 YYREEE (reference sequence). This CDR3 spans 18 amino acids. Trimming stripped 4 bases from V and 1 base from J, with 24 bases between. CDR3 amino acids: CASSPRPSGPETSYEQYF. The CDR3 nucleotides are TGTGCCAGCAGCCCTCGCCCCTCTGGACCCGAGACTTCCTACGAGCAGTACTTC. The full variable domain, its missing parts supplied by reference TRBV5-4 and TRBJ2-7, is ETGVTQSPTHLIKTRGQQVTLRCSSQSGHNTVSWYQQALGQGPQFIFQYYREEENGRGNFPPRFSGLQFPNYSSELNVNALELDDSALYLCASSPRPSGPETSYEQYFGPGTRLTVT.

The chain combines TRBV5-1 with TRBJ2-1; no firm D call. From germline, CDR1 is SGHRS and CDR2 YFSETQ. The CDR3 runs to 13 residues. Trimming took off 0 bases at V and 11 bases at J, with 12 bases between the two ends. CDR3 sequence (DNA): TGCGCCAGCAGCTTGGAGACGCCTATGAAGCAGTTCTTC. Protein sequence: CASSLETPMKQFF.

The table lists this clonotype with a few counts. The gene calls are TRBV11-2 and TRBJ2-3; D not resolved. Trimming took off 4 bases at V and 1 base at J, with 12 bases between the two ends. CDR3 length: 15 amino acids. Germline CDR1 is SGHAT and CDR2 is FQNNGV. The CDR3 DNA reads TGTGCCAGCAGCTCGACGGGCACCGGCACAGATACGCAGTATTTT. This codes for CASSSTGTGTDTQYF.

This clonotype was seen only a few times. The rearrangement uses TRBV21-1 and TRBJ2-2; TRBD1 is the table's D call and was not checked against the DNA. TRBV21-1 constitutes a pseudogene. This CDR3 has 16 residues. The DNA for the CDR3 is TGTGCCAGCAGCAAGCCCCGACAGGGCAGCACCGGGGAGCTGTTTTTT. Translating it yields CASSKPRQGSTGELFF.

This clonotype appeared a few times. The rearrangement uses TRBV10-3 and TRBJ2-5; D is ambiguous. CDR1 and CDR2 from the germline V gene are ENHRY and SYGVKD. The CDR3 runs 14 residues. V lost 2 bases, J lost 0 bases, and 7 bases lay in between. The CDR3 protein is CAISEPVYQETQYF. The CDR3 nucleotides are TGTGCCATCAGTGAGCCAGTGTACCAAGAGACCCAGTACTTC.

In this sample, this clonotype turned up a few times. This chain links TRBV12-3 or TRBV12-4 with TRBJ1-2; a weak D match, TRBD1 (6 bases). The CDR3 runs to 14 residues. Between the trimmed V and J ends, which lost 3 bases and 2 bases, there was a span of 10 bases. The CDR3 DNA reads as TGTGCCAGCAGTTTTTACAGGGCGAACTATGGCTACACCTTC. Protein: CASSFYRANYGYTF.

This clonotype was counted only a few times. V usage is TRBV11-2 and J usage is TRBJ2-5; D possibly matches TRBD1 or TRBD2 (5 bases each). Germline CDR1 is SGHAT and CDR2 is FQNNGV. V was trimmed by 5 bases and J by 2 bases, leaving 15 bases between them. This CDR3 is 15 amino acids long. The CDR3 reads CASSRPGRRQETQYF. The CDR3 DNA is TGTGCCAGCAGCCGTCCGGGACGGAGACAAGAGACCCAGTACTTC.

This clonotype was seen only once. The chain has TRBV6-1 and TRBJ1-1, with D hard to call. In germline, CDR1 is MNHNS, CDR2 SASEGT. This CDR3 has 13 residues. V was trimmed by 6 bases and J by 4 bases, leaving 12 bases between them. CDR3: CASRVLRSTEAFF. CDR3 nucleotide sequence: TGTGCCAGCAGAGTCCTACGTAGCACTGAAGCTTTCTTT.

This clonotype was observed many times. The chain has TRBV6-6 and TRBJ2-7, with 7 bases matching TRBD2. The trim removed 7 bases at V and 4 bases at J, leaving 10 bases unmatched. The germline V gene encodes CDR1 MNHNY and CDR2 SVGAGI (reference sequence). This CDR3 spans 14 amino acids. In nucleotides, the CDR3 is TGTGCCAGCATCCCTCGGCCGGGGGGATACGAGCAGTACTTC. Amino acid sequence: CASIPRPGGYEQYF.

This clonotype was found a few times. At one boundary the junction diverges from the germline segment, which might be a read error. The chain has TRBV4-2 and TRBJ1-2; 7 bases are a match to TRBD1. This CDR3 contains 16 residues. From germline, CDR1 is LGHNA and CDR2 YNFKEQ. CDR3 residues: CASSKDHRDSLYGYTF. CDR3 nucleotides: TGTGCCAGCAGCAAAGATCACCGGGACAGTCTCTATGGCTACACCTTC.

This clonotype appeared a few times. The chain is built from TRBV7-9 and TRBJ2-7; D ambiguous. The germline V gene has CDR1 SEHNR and CDR2 FQNEAQ (reference sequence). Trimming cost V 3 bases and J 7 bases, with 10 bases left between them. This CDR3 is 12 amino acids long. The CDR3 DNA sequence: TGTGCCAGCAGCTTTTCGGGCGGTGAGCAGTACTTC. Protein product: CASSFSGGEQYF.

In its sample, this clonotype was seen many times. The chain is built from TRBV4-1 and TRBJ2-1, with D perhaps being TRBD1 or TRBD2 (5 bases each). The CDR3 totals 16 residues. CDR1 is MGHRA and CDR2 is YSYEKL in the germline V gene. The germline V and J ends were trimmed by 2 bases and 10 bases, with 21 bases remaining between them. The CDR3 coding sequence is TGCGCCAGCAGCCAACGGGGCGGCTTCCTCCCGCGGGAGCAGTTCTTC. Its translation: CASSQRGGFLPREQFF.

This clonotype has at least ten counts. The chain recombines TRBV30 with TRBJ1-6; no reliable D call. Trimming pared 2 bases from V and 0 bases from J, leaving 8 bases between. This CDR3 contains 15 residues. Looked up from germline, CDR1 is GTSNPN and CDR2 is SVGIG (reference sequence). CDR3 sequence (DNA): TGTGCCTGGAGTTACCGGAGCTCCTATAATTCACCCCTCCACTTT. Its protein product is CAWSYRSSYNSPLHF.

The sample holds many counts of this clonotype. J is TRBJ2-3 and V is TRBV20-1, with 9 bases lining up with TRBD2. Per germline, CDR1 DFQATT and CDR2 SNEGSKA (reference sequence). Losses at the gene ends were 0 bases for V and 5 bases for J; bases not matched to a gene: 12. The CDR3 length is 17 residues. The CDR3: CSARDLLGREGIDTQYF. CDR3 sequence (DNA): TGCAGTGCTAGAGACCTCTTGGGGCGGGAGGGCATAGATACGCAGTATTTT.

The V and J genes are TRBV27 and TRBJ1-5; D is unresolved. This CDR3 comprises 13 residues. V lost 2 bases and J 6 bases, leaving 8 bases between the germline ends. Germline CDR1 is MNHEY and CDR2 is SMNVEV (reference sequence). In nucleotides, the CDR3 is TGTGCCAGCAGTTTAGGTCTGGGTCAGCCCCAGCATTTT. Translated, it gives CASSLGLGQPQHF.

This chain connects TRBV19 to TRBJ2-7, with TRBD2 matching 11 bases. The CDR3 length is 16 residues. Per the germline V gene, CDR1 is LNHDA and CDR2 is SQIVND (reference sequence). The junction had 8 bases not matched to a gene; V was cut back by 5 bases and J by 2 bases. The CDR3 region is CASSPGLAGDTYEQYF. CDR3 DNA: TGTGCCAGTAGTCCAGGACTAGCGGGCGACACCTACGAGCAGTACTTC.

The rearrangement links TRBV5-1 to TRBJ2-5; D is unclear. Trimming took off 0 bases at V and 3 bases at J, with 9 bases between the two ends. This CDR3 comprises 14 residues. Per the germline V gene, CDR1 is SGHRS and CDR2 is YFSETQ. Here the CDR3 reads CASSLEGREETQYF. In nucleotides, the CDR3 is TGCGCCAGCAGCTTGGAAGGCAGAGAAGAGACCCAGTACTTC.

This clonotype was observed a handful of times. The CDR3 loop reads CASTVRVNQPQHF. DNA of the CDR3: TGTGCCAGCACGGTCAGGGTCAATCAGCCCCAGCATTTT. The V and J genes are TRBV6-1 and TRBJ1-5; D may be TRBD1 (5 bases). The CDR3 covers 13 residues. Trimming stripped 7 bases from V and 3 bases from J, with 10 bases between. Germline V gives CDR1 MNHNS, CDR2 SASEGT.

This sequence joins TRBV7-8 and TRBJ1-4, with TRBD1 matching 9 bases. Losses at the gene ends were 0 bases for V and 8 bases for J; bases not matched to a gene: 4. Germline V CDR1 and CDR2: SGHVS, FQNEAQ. The CDR3 length is 15 residues. The CDR3 spells CASSLATGGEEKLFF. DNA of the CDR3: TGTGCCAGCAGCTTAGCGACAGGGGGTGAGGAAAAACTGTTTTTT. The full variable domain, rest sourced from reference TRBV7-8 and TRBJ1-4, is GAGVSQSPRYKVAKRGQDVALRCDPISGHVSLFWYQQALGQGPEFLTYFQNEAQLDKSGLPSDRFFAERPEGSVSTLKIQRTQQEDSAVYLCASSLATGGEEKLFFGSGTQLSVL.

This clonotype was detected a few times. The chain employs TRBV6-5 and TRBJ2-7; D is ambiguous. V was clipped by 2 bases and J by 0 bases, with 5 bases between them. Germline values: CDR1 MNHEY, CDR2 SVGAGI. CDR3 length: 13 residues. The CDR3 reads CASSYRTSYEQYF. Written as DNA, the CDR3 is TGTGCCAGCAGTTACAGGACCTCCTACGAGCAGTACTTC.

In its sample, this clonotype was seen a few times. The J gene is TRBJ2-2, the V gene TRBV19; D might be TRBD1 or TRBD2, each matching 5 bases. Germline CDR1 and CDR2: LNHDA and SQIVND (reference sequence). This CDR3 is 16 amino acids long. With 7 bases removed from V and 9 bases from J, the gap between germline ends came to 24 bases. The chain's CDR3 is CASITLRDGENRELFF. CDR3 bases: TGTGCCAGTATTACCCTCCGGGACGGGGAGAATCGGGAGCTGTTTTTT. Using reference TRBV19 and TRBJ2-2 for the parts outside the CDR3, the full variable domain is DGGITQSPKYLFRKEGQNVTLSCEQNLNHDAMYWYRQDPGQGLRLIYYSQIVNDFQKGDIAEGYSVSREKKESFPLTVTSAQKNPTAFYLCASITLRDGENRELFFGEGSRLTVL.

This clonotype was observed once. The V call is TRBV10-3, the J call TRBJ2-7; 7 bases are a match to TRBD1. Germline CDR1 is ENHRY and CDR2 is SYGVKD. The CDR3 loop spans 14 amino acids. Losses at the gene ends were 3 bases for V and 4 bases for J; bases not matched to a gene: 6. CDR3 in amino acids: CAISDRGLSYEQYF. The CDR3 coding sequence is TGTGCCATCAGTGACAGGGGGTTGAGTTACGAGCAGTACTTC.